These 3 T cell receptor beta chains were sequenced from one sample in a study of T cell responses to AZD1222 COVID-19 vaccine. Produced via immunoSEQ multiplex PCR; TCRdb's table is partial and in-frame only. The sample includes approximately 110,000 clones, 75% to 90% of them seen just once. The sample in question was peripheral blood, obtained 28 days after the second AZD1222 dose. These receptors were obtained from an adult who received the AZD1222 COVID-19 vaccine.

This chain connects TRBV7-9 to TRBJ1-2, with D hard to call. V lost 2 bases and J 0 bases, leaving 16 bases between the germline ends. Germline V CDR1 and CDR2: SEHNR, FQNEAQ (reference sequence). The CDR3 has 17 residues. Here the CDR3 reads CASSLNSWRTANYGYTF. DNA for the CDR3: TGTGCCAGCAGCTTAAATTCGTGGAGAACCGCTAACTATGGCTACACCTTC.

The rearrangement uses TRBV7-9 and TRBJ2-5; TRBD1 aligns across 7 bases. Germline CDR1 is SEHNR and CDR2 is FQNEAQ (reference sequence). The CDR3 is 16 amino acids. Trimming took 4 bases from V and 5 from J; bases not matched to a gene: 13. Here the CDR3 DNA reads TGTGCCAGCAGCTCCTTCAGGACAGGACCTGGGGAGACCCAGTACTTC. Its protein is CASSSFRTGPGETQYF.

This clone was counted between two and nine times. V gene TRBV4-2 combines with J gene TRBJ2-7; weak D call: TRBD1 (5 bases). The CDR3 runs 13 residues. Per the germline V gene, CDR1 is LGHNA and CDR2 is YNFKEQ. V lost 1 base and J 7 bases, leaving 11 bases between the germline ends. CDR3 sequence (DNA): TGTGCCAGCAGCCAAGGGGGCACCGGAGAGCAGTACTTC. As protein: CASSQGGTGEQYF.